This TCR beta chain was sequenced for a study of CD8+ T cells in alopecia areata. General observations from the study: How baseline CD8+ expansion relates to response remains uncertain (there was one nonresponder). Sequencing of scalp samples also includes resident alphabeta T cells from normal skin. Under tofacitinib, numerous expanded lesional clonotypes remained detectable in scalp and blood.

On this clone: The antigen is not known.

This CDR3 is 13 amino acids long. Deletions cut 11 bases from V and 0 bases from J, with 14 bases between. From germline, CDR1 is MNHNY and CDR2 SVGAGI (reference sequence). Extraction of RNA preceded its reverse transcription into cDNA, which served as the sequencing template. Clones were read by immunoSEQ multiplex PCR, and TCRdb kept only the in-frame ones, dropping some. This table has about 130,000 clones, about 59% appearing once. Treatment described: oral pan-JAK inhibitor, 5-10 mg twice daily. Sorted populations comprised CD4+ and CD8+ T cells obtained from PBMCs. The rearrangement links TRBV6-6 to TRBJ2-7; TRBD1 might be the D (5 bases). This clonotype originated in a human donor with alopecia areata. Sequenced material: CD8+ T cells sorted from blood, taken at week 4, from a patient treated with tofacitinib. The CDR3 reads CAESDTDSYEQYF. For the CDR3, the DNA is TGTGCCGAGTCGGACACTGACTCCTACGAGCAGTACTTC.